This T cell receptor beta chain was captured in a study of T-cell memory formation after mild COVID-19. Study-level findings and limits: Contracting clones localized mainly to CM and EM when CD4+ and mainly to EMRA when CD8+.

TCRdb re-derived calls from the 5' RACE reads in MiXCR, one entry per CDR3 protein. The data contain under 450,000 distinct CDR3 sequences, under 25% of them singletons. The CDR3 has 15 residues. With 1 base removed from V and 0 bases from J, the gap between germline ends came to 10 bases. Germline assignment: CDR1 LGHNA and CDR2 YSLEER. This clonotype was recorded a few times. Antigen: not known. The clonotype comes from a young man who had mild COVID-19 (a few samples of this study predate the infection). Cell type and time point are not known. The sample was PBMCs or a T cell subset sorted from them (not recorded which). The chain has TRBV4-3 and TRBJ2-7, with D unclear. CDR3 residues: CASSQVIASSYEQYF. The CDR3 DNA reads TGCGCCAGCAGCCAAGTCATCGCCAGCTCCTACGAGCAGTACTTC.